These T cell receptor beta chains were read from a single sample in a study of identical twins. TCRdb processed the 5' RACE reads anew with MiXCR; each CDR3 protein has one entry. The sample lists around 1.7 million distinct CDR3 sequences; 25% to 35% were seen once. Sequencing was done on a sample of cord blood. These receptors all stem from a newborn girl in good health. Both conserved end residues are part of each CDR3. Fields, in order: D gene, V gene, clone size, J gene, CDR3 protein, CDR3 DNA. D genes are given only for firm matches. Clone size, where shown, is once, few, many, or a class for clones that have expanded.

TRBD2,TRBV28,few,TRBJ2-7,CASSFISLAGDYEQYF,TGTGCCAGCAGTTTTATCAGTCTAGCGGGAGACTACGAGCAGTACTTC
-,TRBV12-3/TRBV12-4,few,TRBJ1-1,CASSLGQGYSTEAFF,TGTGCCAGCAGTTTGGGGCAGGGATACTCCACTGAAGCTTTCTTT
TRBD1,TRBV6-1,many,TRBJ1-2,CASSVIPGQGLYGYTF,TGTGCCAGCAGTGTGATTCCGGGACAGGGGTTATATGGCTACACCTTC
-,TRBV7-9,-,TRBJ2-3,CASSLAGVQRADTQYF,TGTGCCAGCAGCTTAGCTGGGGTTCAGAGGGCAGATACGCAGTATTTT
TRBD2,TRBV6-1,-,TRBJ2-7,CASSEKGLAVPYEQYF,TGTGCCAGCAGTGAAAAAGGACTAGCGGTCCCTTACGAGCAGTACTTC
-,TRBV11-2,-,TRBJ2-7,CASSFAYLYEQYF,TGTGCCAGCAGCTTCGCCTACCTCTACGAGCAGTACTTC
-,TRBV4-1,-,TRBJ1-5,CASSQVWTPQRFGNQPQHF,TGCGCCAGCAGCCAAGTCTGGACACCCCAGAGATTTGGCAATCAGCCCCAGCATTTT
-,TRBV20-1,-,TRBJ2-7,CSPGHTYEQYF,TGCAGTCCTGGACATACCTACGAGCAGTACTTC
TRBD1,TRBV20-1,-,TRBJ1-1,CSARADRLLNTEAFF,TGCAGTGCTAGAGCGGACAGGTTACTGAACACTGAAGCTTTCTTT
-,TRBV14,-,TRBJ2-1,CASSRRYGQETQFF,TGTGCCAGCAGTCGGAGGTATGGGCAAGAGACCCAGTTCTTC
TRBD1,TRBV5-1,few,TRBJ1-1,CASSLETYRGAEAFF,TGCGCCAGCAGCTTGGAGACGTACAGGGGAGCTGAAGCTTTCTTT
TRBD1,TRBV6-6,many,TRBJ2-7,CASSRQGISYEQYF,TGTGCCAGCAGTCGACAGGGTATCTCCTACGAGCAGTACTTC